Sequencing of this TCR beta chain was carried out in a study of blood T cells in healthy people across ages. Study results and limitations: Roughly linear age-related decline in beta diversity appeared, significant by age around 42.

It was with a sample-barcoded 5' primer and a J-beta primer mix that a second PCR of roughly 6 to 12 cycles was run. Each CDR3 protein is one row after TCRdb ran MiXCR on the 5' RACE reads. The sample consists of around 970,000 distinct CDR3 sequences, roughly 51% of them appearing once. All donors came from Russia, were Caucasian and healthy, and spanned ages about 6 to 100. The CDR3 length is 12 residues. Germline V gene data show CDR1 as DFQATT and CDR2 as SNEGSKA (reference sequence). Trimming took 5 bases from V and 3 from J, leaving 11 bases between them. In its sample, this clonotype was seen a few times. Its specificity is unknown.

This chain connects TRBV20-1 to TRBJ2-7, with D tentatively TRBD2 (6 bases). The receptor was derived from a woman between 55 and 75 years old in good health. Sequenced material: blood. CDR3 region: CSAAGWNYEQYF. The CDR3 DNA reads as TGCAGTGCTGCGGGATGGAACTACGAGCAGTACTTC.